This TCR beta chain comes out of a study of control samples from healthy donors and cancer patients. Profiled with immunoSEQ multiplex PCR; TCRdb holds only in-frame clones, not every one. The profile shows just over 150,000 clones, around 96% of them singletons. This receptor was obtained from a woman in her thirties or forties in good health. The material sequenced was blood.

Here the CDR3 DNA reads TGCGCCAGCAGAGAGACAGCTACCTCTAACTATGGCTACACCTTC. It yields the protein CASRETATSNYGYTF. The V call is TRBV5-1, the J call TRBJ1-2, with D maybe TRBD1 (5 bases). This CDR3 contains 15 residues. From germline, CDR1 is SGHRS and CDR2 YFSETQ. V lost 5 bases to trimming and J lost 0 bases, with 14 bases between them.